Below, 18 T cell receptor beta chains from the same sample are listed, as sequenced in a study of shared clonotypes between healthy human individuals. TCRdb's copy holds only in-frame clones and misses some; the assay was immunoSEQ multiplex PCR. The top ten hold under 2% of the sample, which has around 2.1 million clones, 85% to 95% seen once. Naive CD8 cells lacked CD45RO, underwent positive selection for CCR7 and left out terminally differentiated effector memory CD45RA+ cells. Sequenced input: naive CD8+ T cells from PBMCs. These receptors originate from a man aged 18 to 29 in good health. Some clones in this sample may be carry-over from other donors' samples.

Note on this clone: The sample has other DNA sequences that encode this CDR3 too. In nucleotides, the CDR3 is TGTGCCAGCAGTTTCGGTCCCGAAGCTTTCTTT. This sequence encodes CASSFGPEAFF. The rearrangement uses TRBV28 and TRBJ1-1; no firm D call. In germline, CDR1 is MDHEN, CDR2 SYDVKM. The germline V and J ends were trimmed by 3 bases and 8 bases, with 7 bases remaining between them. The CDR3 runs to 11 residues. The full variable domain, completed using reference TRBV28 and TRBJ1-1, is DVKVTQSSRYLVKRTGEKVFLECVQDMDHENMFWYRQDPGLGLRLIYFSYDVKMKEKGDIPEGYSVSREKKERFSLILESASTNQTSMYLCASSFGPEAFFGQGTRLTVV.

About this clone: Other nucleotide sequences in the sample specify the same CDR3. The V call is TRBV6-6, the J call TRBJ2-7; 10 bases match TRBD1. The CDR3 runs to 15 residues. Germline values: CDR1 MNHNY, CDR2 SVGAGI (reference sequence). The J segment lost 2 bases and the V segment lost 2 bases, leaving 3 bases of the junction unmatched. The CDR3 nucleotides read TGTGCCAGCAGTTACGGGGACAGGGGCCCCTACGAGCAGTACTTC. As protein: CASSYGDRGPYEQYF.

The V call is TRBV7-9, the J call TRBJ2-7; D uncertain. V was trimmed by 5 bases and J by 5 bases, leaving 13 bases between them. Germline values: CDR1 SEHNR, CDR2 FQNEAQ (reference sequence). CDR3 size: 13 residues. Here the CDR3 reads CASSPDIPHEQYF. CDR3 sequence (DNA): TGTGCCAGCAGCCCCGACATCCCCCACGAGCAGTACTTC.

This chain uses TRBV4-1 with TRBJ1-1; D uncertain. The germline V gene has CDR1 MGHRA and CDR2 YSYEKL. The CDR3 sequence is 15 residues long. Between the trimmed V and J ends, which lost 1 base and 1 base, there was a span of 10 bases. CDR3 sequence: CASSQGASPNTEAFF. CDR3 DNA: TGCGCCAGCAGCCAAGGGGCCAGCCCGAACACTGAAGCTTTCTTT.

This chain links TRBV4-1 with TRBJ1-2; a possible D gene is TRBD1 (6 bases). The germline CDR1 and CDR2 sequences are MGHRA and YSYEKL. The CDR3 consists of 15 residues. V was shortened by 4 bases and J by 7 bases, with 19 bases between the two germline ends. DNA for the CDR3: TGCGCCAGCAGCCCTGGCGTGGGGGGCGCTTTTGGCTACACCTTC. It is translated as CASSPGVGGAFGYTF.

V is TRBV29-1 and J is TRBJ1-2; no definite D call. The CDR3 covers 13 residues. V gave up 3 bases and J gave up 3 bases, with 11 bases separating them. CDR1 is SQVTM, CDR2 ANQGSEA, per germline. The CDR3, as DNA: TGCAGCGTTGATCCGGGCCCCTACTATGGCTACACCTTC. As protein: CSVDPGPYYGYTF.

The chain employs TRBV7-9 and TRBJ2-7; D gene unclear. This CDR3 is built from 14 residues. Trimming removed 2 bases at V and 2 bases at J, with 10 bases between. Looked up from germline, CDR1 is SEHNR and CDR2 is FQNEAQ (reference sequence). The CDR3 protein is CASSLTGWTYEQYF. The CDR3 nucleotides are TGTGCCAGCAGCTTAACTGGGTGGACCTACGAGCAGTACTTC.

V and J are TRBV19 and TRBJ1-1; a weak D match, TRBD1 (5 bases). V was pared by 1 base and J by 7 bases, with 7 bases between. Germline CDR1 LNHDA, CDR2 SQIVND (reference sequence). This CDR3 comprises 12 residues. For the CDR3, the DNA is TGTGCCAGTAGTATAGGACAGCTTGAAGCTTTCTTT. This encodes CASSIGQLEAFF.

The chain links TRBV19 to TRBJ2-7; D remains unclear. Deletions cut 3 bases from V and 3 bases from J, with 12 bases between. This CDR3 is built from 14 residues. The germline V gene has CDR1 LNHDA and CDR2 SQIVND (reference sequence). The CDR3 DNA reads as TGTGCCAGTAGTATCTGGGAAGGGCACTACGAGCAGTACTTC. The encoded protein is CASSIWEGHYEQYF.

The gene calls are TRBV27 and TRBJ2-1; the match to TRBD2 covers 12 bases. The length of the CDR3 is 15 residues. The germline V gene encodes CDR1 MNHEY and CDR2 SMNVEV (reference sequence). The junction had 4 bases not matched to a gene; V was cut back by 5 bases and J by 5 bases. CDR3 protein: CASSPRTSGDNEQFF. The CDR3 nucleotides read TGTGCCAGCAGTCCCAGGACTAGCGGGGACAATGAGCAGTTCTTC.

V usage is TRBV7-6 and J usage is TRBJ1-1; D gene ambiguous. V was pared by 5 bases and J by 5 bases, with 12 bases between. The CDR3 totals 13 residues. CDR1 is SGHVS, CDR2 FNYEAQ, per germline. In nucleotides, the CDR3 is TGTGCCAGCAGCCCCCTTTCGCGTACTGAAGCTTTCTTT. Protein product: CASSPLSRTEAFF.

The chain has TRBV7-8 and TRBJ2-7; 7 nucleotides line up with TRBD2. V lost 2 bases to trimming and J lost 2 bases; unmatched junction nucleotides: 9. The length of the CDR3 is 16 residues. In germline, CDR1 is SGHVS, CDR2 FQNEAQ. The CDR3 nucleotides are TGTGCCAGCAGCTTACTGGGGGGGGACTCAACCTACGAGCAGTACTTC. This translates into CASSLLGGDSTYEQYF.

The chain recombines TRBV30 with TRBJ2-7; D remains unclear. CDR3 length: 14 amino acids. Germline CDR1 and CDR2: GTSNPN and SVGIG (reference sequence). Trimming left V 1 base short and J 0 bases short, with 10 bases between. Written as DNA, the CDR3 is TGTGCCTGGAGTGGGGCGGTTCTCTCCTACGAGCAGTACTTC. This translates into CAWSGAVLSYEQYF.

The V call is TRBV4-1, the J call TRBJ2-3; a weak D match, TRBD2 (6 bases). With 0 bases removed from V and 3 bases from J, the gap between germline ends came to 16 bases. The CDR3 loop spans 17 amino acids. CDR1 and CDR2 (germline): MGHRA, YSYEKL. The CDR3 is CASSQDTGGRDTDTQYF. CDR3 coding DNA: TGCGCCAGCAGCCAAGACACCGGGGGAAGAGATACAGATACGCAGTATTTT.

Worth noting for this clone: Other nucleotide sequences from this sample produce the same CDR3. This rearrangement joins TRBV7-6 to TRBJ1-1; D might be TRBD1 (5 bases). There are 12 residues in the CDR3. Germline CDR1 reads SGHVS; CDR2 reads FNYEAQ. The V end lost 0 bases, the J end lost 6 bases, and 5 bases lay between the germline ends. Here the CDR3 DNA reads TGTGCCAGCAGCTTAGCGGGGGCTGAAGCTTTCTTT. The encoded protein is CASSLAGAEAFF.

The sample holds a few counts of this clone. V and J are TRBV20-1 and TRBJ1-1; D is unclear. Germline V gene sequence: CDR1 DFQATT, CDR2 SNEGSKA (reference sequence). V was shortened by 3 bases and J by 1 base, with 3 bases between the two germline ends. The CDR3 is 11 amino acids. The CDR3 loop is CSASGNTEAFF. CDR3 nucleotides: TGCAGTGCTAGCGGGAACACTGAAGCTTTCTTT.

The V call is TRBV15, the J call TRBJ1-1; D is perhaps TRBD1 (6 bases). This CDR3 is built from 14 residues. From germline, CDR1 is LNHNV and CDR2 YYDKDF (reference sequence). The V end was cut by 4 bases, the J end by 7 bases, with 16 bases between. The CDR3 nucleotides read TGTGCCACCAGCATTCGTAGACAGGCGATTGAAGCTTTCTTT. Protein sequence: CATSIRRQAIEAFF.

The table lists this clone with a few counts. This chain connects TRBV19 to TRBJ2-6; D is ambiguous. V was trimmed by 2 bases and J by 1 base, leaving 6 bases between them. The CDR3 spans 15 residues. Germline V gene sequence: CDR1 LNHDA, CDR2 SQIVND (reference sequence). In DNA, the CDR3 is TGTGCCAGTAGTATATTGGGTTCTGGGGCCAACGTCCTGACTTTC. Amino acids: CASSILGSGANVLTF.